These 22 T cell receptor beta chains were all obtained from the same sample, sequenced in a study of low-dose radiotherapy and immunotherapy resistance in tumors. Documented time point: after trial treatment. Treatment given: LDRT plus nivolumab, ipilimumab, low-dose cyclophosphamide and aspirin (RACIN trial). Priming of first-strand cDNA relied on TRAV- and TRBV-specific primers (covering alpha and beta chains). Over around 19 PCR cycles, TCRs were amplified from a constant-region primer and V-primer adapter. From the reads, TCRdb called clonotypes with MiXCR, one entry per CDR3 protein. The data contain around 80,000 distinct CDR3 sequences, around 17% of them seen just once; the ten biggest clones take up roughly 1.4%. This specimen consisted of PBMCs, obtained after low-dose radiotherapy plus immunotherapy. Every receptor here comes from a male donor with prostate cancer.

This clonotype was recorded at least ten times. The chain has TRBV25-1 and TRBJ2-1; TRBD2 matches at 7 bases. This CDR3 region has 15 residues. CDR1 MGHDK and CDR2 SYGVNS come from the germline V gene. With V trimmed by 6 bases and J by 10 bases, 15 bases remained unmatched. The CDR3 nucleotides are TGTGCCAGCAGGGAACCAAAACGGCGGGAGCAGGAGCAGTTCTTC. As protein: CASREPKRREQEQFF.

This clonotype was picked up many times. V gene TRBV7-2 combines with J gene TRBJ2-7, with TRBD2 identical over 15 bases. CDR1 and CDR2 from the germline V gene are SGHTA and FQGNSA. Unmatched junction bases numbered 3, after V lost 0 bases and J lost 6 bases. This CDR3 contains 16 residues. This CDR3 is CASSLAGTSGRSEQYF. The CDR3 region has the DNA TGTGCCAGCAGCTTAGCGGGGACTAGCGGGAGGTCCGAGCAGTACTTC.

Comments on this clonotype: A far larger clone is just one base off, so this is likely a read error. CDR3 protein: CASGVGQGSEKLFF. The CDR3 nucleotides read TGTGCCAGCGGCGTGGGACAGGGGAGTGAAAAACTGTTTTTT. The rearrangement uses TRBV13 and TRBJ1-4; the match to TRBD1 covers 10 bases. Germline CDR1 is PRHDT and CDR2 is FYEKMQ (reference sequence). V trimming: 8 bases; J trimming: 7 bases; junction bases outside the gene matches: 7. CDR3 length equals 14 residues.

This clonotype has a count of ten or more. The chain recombines TRBV28 with TRBJ2-7; D may match TRBD1 or TRBD2 (5 bases each). V was pared by 5 bases and J by 5 bases, with 16 bases between. The CDR3 sequence is 14 residues long. CDR1 MDHEN and CDR2 SYDVKM come from the germline V gene. The CDR3 bases are TGTGCCAGCAGTCCCGGGACCGAGGTCAACGAGCAGTACTTC. Translating gives CASSPGTEVNEQYF.

This chain uses TRBV29-1 with TRBJ1-4; D ambiguous. With 5 bases removed from V and 2 bases from J, the gap between germline ends came to 6 bases. Germline loops: CDR1 SQVTM, CDR2 ANQGSEA. The CDR3 runs to 12 residues. The CDR3 sequence is CSVTRTNEKLFF. CDR3 bases: TGCAGCGTTACCCGGACTAATGAAAAACTGTTTTTT.

This clonotype was counted many times. The rearrangement links TRBV6-2 or TRBV6-3 to TRBJ1-4; TRBD1 aligns across 8 bases. CDR3 size: 15 residues. The germline V gene has CDR1 MNHEY and CDR2 SVGEGT. With V trimmed by 5 bases and J by 5 bases, 7 bases remained unmatched. DNA for the CDR3: TGTGCCAGCAGTGCTAACAGGGGGGGGAATGAAAAACTGTTTTTT. It encodes CASSANRGGNEKLFF.

The chain carries TRBV7-2 and TRBJ2-7; 8 positions agree with TRBD2. Germline CDR1 and CDR2: SGHTA and FQGNSA. Losses at the gene ends were 5 bases for V and 4 bases for J; bases not matched to a gene: 4. The CDR3 length is 13 residues. The CDR3 region is CASSRTSRYEQYF. CDR3 DNA: TGTGCCAGCAGCAGGACTAGCCGGTACGAGCAGTACTTC.

This clonotype was found many times. This chain links TRBV27 with TRBJ2-3; 7 positions match TRBD1. CDR1 is MNHEY, CDR2 SMNVEV, per germline (reference sequence). Trimming at V came to 6 bases and at J to 0 bases, leaving 6 bases not matched to a gene. CDR3 length: 15 residues. The CDR3 DNA sequence: TGTGCCAGCAGAACACAGGGGATTAGCACAGATACGCAGTATTTT. It codes for CASRTQGISTDTQYF.

This clonotype was seen repeatedly, ten times or more. The chain joins TRBV7-2 to TRBJ2-2, with 11 bases fitting TRBD2. The CDR3 has 18 amino acids. The germline V gene encodes CDR1 SGHTA and CDR2 FQGNSA. J was trimmed by 2 bases and V by 5 bases; bases with no gene match: 10. CDR3 sequence reads: CASSRRRLAGLNTGELFF. As DNA, the CDR3 is TGTGCCAGCAGCCGAAGACGACTAGCGGGACTAAACACCGGGGAGCTGTTTTTT. Together with reference TRBV7-2 and TRBJ2-2, the CDR3 gives the full variable domain: GAGVSQSPSNKVTEKGKDVELRCDPISGHTALYWYRQSLGQGLEFLIYFQGNSAPDKSGLPSDRFSAERTGGSVSTLTIQRTQQEDSAVYLCASSRRRLAGLNTGELFFGEGSRLTVL.

This clonotype appeared a few times. The J gene is TRBJ2-1, the V gene TRBV29-1; D is ambiguous. CDR3 length: 14 residues. The V end lost 1 base, the J end lost 0 bases, and 7 bases lay between the germline ends. Germline V gives CDR1 SQVTM, CDR2 ANQGSEA. The chain's CDR3 is CSVEGVSSYNEQFF. CDR3 nucleotides: TGCAGCGTTGAAGGTGTGAGCTCCTACAATGAGCAGTTCTTC.

This clonotype has ten or more counts. The chain carries TRBV5-1 and TRBJ2-1, with 11 nucleotides matching TRBD2. The J segment lost 5 bases and the V segment lost 4 bases, leaving 5 bases of the junction unmatched. The CDR3 runs to 15 residues. From germline, CDR1 is SGHRS and CDR2 YFSETQ. CDR3 loop: CASSLPGLADNEQFF. Here the CDR3 DNA reads TGCGCCAGCAGCCTACCGGGACTAGCGGACAATGAGCAGTTCTTC. The full variable domain, its missing parts supplied by reference TRBV5-1 and TRBJ2-1, is KAGVTQTPRYLIKTRGQQVTLSCSPISGHRSVSWYQQTPGQGLQFLFEYFSETQRNKGNFPGRFSGRQFSNSRSEMNVSTLELGDSALYLCASSLPGLADNEQFFGPGTRLTVL.

This clonotype was detected many times. The V gene is TRBV5-6, the J gene TRBJ1-4; D perhaps matches TRBD1 (6 bases). V was trimmed by 0 bases and J by 9 bases, leaving 9 bases between them. The V gene's germline CDR1 is SGHDT and CDR2 YYEEEE. There are 13 residues in the CDR3. Here the CDR3 reads CASSLADSKKLFF. CDR3 nucleotide sequence: TGTGCCAGCAGCTTGGCGGACAGTAAAAAACTGTTTTTT.

This clonotype was seen ten or more times. The V call is TRBV28, the J call TRBJ1-1; 9 bases match TRBD1. Germline V lookup: CDR1 MDHEN, CDR2 SYDVKM. The CDR3 sequence is 12 residues long. The V and J ends lost 6 bases and 4 bases, in that order; junction bases with no gene match: 0. CDR3 sequence (DNA): TGTGCCAGCAGGACAGGGGGCACTGAAGCTTTCTTT. Residues: CASRTGGTEAFF.

This clonotype occurred many times. This rearrangement joins TRBV2 to TRBJ2-2, with 14 nucleotides matching TRBD2. CDR1 SNHLY and CDR2 FYNNEI come from the germline V gene. Trimming at V came to 6 bases and at J to 6 bases, leaving 6 bases not matched to a gene. The length of the CDR3 is 16 residues. The CDR3 protein is CASRPGLAGVPGELFF. The CDR3 DNA follows: TGTGCCAGCAGGCCGGGACTAGCGGGAGTCCCCGGGGAGCTGTTTTTT.

Many counts were recorded for this clonotype. The chain recombines TRBV10-3 with TRBJ1-4; TRBD1 is a possible D gene (6 bases). Germline-derived CDR1 and CDR2 are ENHRY and SYGVKD. The ends were cut back, 6 bases at V and 5 bases at J, with 13 bases in the middle. The CDR3 is made up of 14 amino acids. The CDR3 bases are TGTGCCATCAGCCAAGGGGGAGAAAATGAAAAACTGTTTTTT. Residues: CAISQGGENEKLFF.

J is TRBJ1-4 and V is TRBV21-1; the table's D call of TRBD1 was not tested on the DNA. TRBV21-1 is classified as a pseudogene. This CDR3 is built from 16 residues. In nucleotides, the CDR3 is TGTGCCAGCAGCATCCCCCGGGGGGCTCGGGTGAAAAAACTGTTTTTT. Its protein is CASSIPRGARVKKLFF.

This clonotype has ten or more counts. V gene TRBV9 combines with J gene TRBJ2-1, with D perhaps assigned TRBD1 or TRBD2 (5 bases each). Trimming cost V 2 bases and J 11 bases, with 11 bases left between them. The CDR3 has 12 residues. Germline CDR1 and CDR2: SGDLS and YYNGEE. The CDR3 sequence is CASSVKGDQQFF. The CDR3 DNA follows: TGTGCCAGCAGCGTGAAAGGGGACCAGCAGTTCTTC. Drawing the rest from reference TRBV9 and TRBJ2-1, the complete variable domain is DSGVTQTPKHLITATGQRVTLRCSPRSGDLSVYWYQQSLDQGLQFLIQYYNGEERAKGNILERFSAQQFPDLHSELNLSSLELGDSALYFCASSVKGDQQFFGPGTRLTVL.

This clonotype was counted many times. The rearrangement uses TRBV28 and TRBJ2-2; a weak D match, TRBD1 (6 bases). CDR1 MDHEN and CDR2 SYDVKM come from the germline V gene. The CDR3 has 15 residues. Trimming cost V 2 bases and J 4 bases, with 11 bases left between them. CDR3 loop: CASSLRGFGTGELFF. As DNA, the CDR3 is TGTGCCAGCAGTTTAAGGGGGTTCGGCACCGGGGAGCTGTTTTTT.

V is TRBV2 and J is TRBJ2-3; no reliable D call. V lost 7 bases and J lost 0, with 11 bases in between. CDR1 is SNHLY and CDR2 is FYNNEI in the germline V gene. This CDR3 has 14 amino acids. The CDR3 sequence: CASKRESSTDTQYF. DNA of the CDR3: TGTGCCAGCAAACGAGAGAGTAGCACAGATACGCAGTATTTT.

In this sample, this clonotype turned up many times. This rearrangement joins TRBV6-2 or TRBV6-3 to TRBJ1-1, with unresolved D. The CDR3 totals 11 residues. Per the germline V gene, CDR1 is MNHEY and CDR2 is SVGEGT. With 7 bases removed from V and 10 bases from J, the gap between germline ends came to 13 bases. The CDR3 loop is CASTTSGGAFF. Written as DNA, the CDR3 is TGTGCCAGCACGACGAGCGGCGGAGCTTTCTTT.

This clonotype appeared a few times. The rearrangement uses TRBV2 and TRBJ2-7, with no clear D. There are 14 residues in the CDR3. CDR1 is SNHLY, CDR2 FYNNEI, per germline. V was shortened by 5 bases and J by 6 bases, with 17 bases between the two germline ends. In nucleotides, the CDR3 is TGTGCCAGCAGTAAGGTCGTCGCCGATGGCGAGCAGTACTTC. It yields the protein CASSKVVADGEQYF.

This clonotype appeared many times. The chain links TRBV27 to TRBJ1-1; the D is unclear. The CDR3 is 13 residues long. V lost 6 bases, J lost 9 bases, and 17 bases lay in between. Looked up from germline, CDR1 is MNHEY and CDR2 is SMNVEV (reference sequence). The CDR3 region is CASSNNLRSKAFF. The CDR3 DNA reads as TGTGCCAGCAGCAACAACTTAAGGTCGAAAGCTTTCTTT.